This T cell receptor beta chain is from a study of blood T cell repertoires in COVID-19. Per the original data handling: Reference gene primer amplification gave nucleated cell count estimates. Clones were read by immunoSEQ multiplex PCR, and TCRdb kept only the in-frame ones, dropping some. D and trimming were read from the DNA, whereas the V and J calls and clone size are those reported in that table. In the table there are fewer than 350,000 clones, 85% of which are singletons. V gave up 2 bases and J gave up 10 bases; unmatched junction bases: 13. Looked up from germline, CDR1 is PRHDT and CDR2 is FYEKMQ (reference sequence). The length of the CDR3 is 16 residues.

Sequencing was done on a sample of peripheral blood. This chain uses TRBV13 with TRBJ2-1, with TRBD1 matching over 8 bases. This TCR came from a woman in her 50s with active or convalescent COVID-19. CDR3 amino acids: CASSLKGTGALGEQFF. For the CDR3, the DNA is TGTGCCAGCAGCTTAAAGGGGACAGGAGCCCTGGGGGAGCAGTTCTTC.